The 20 T cell receptor beta chains in this list originate from one sample, sequenced in a study of blood T cell repertoires in COVID-19. Only in-frame clones appear in the TCRdb table, and some are missing; sequencing was by immunoSEQ multiplex PCR. In the table there are about 260,000 clones, 75% to 90% of which are singletons. Sequences were obtained from peripheral blood. The receptors shown here come from a woman in her seventies with COVID-19, enrolled during active disease.

This clone occurred a few times. The V and J genes are TRBV4-1 and TRBJ1-4; TRBD1 might be the D (5 bases). Trimming stripped 3 bases from V and 0 bases from J, with 8 bases between. Germline CDR1 MGHRA, CDR2 YSYEKL. CDR3 length: 15 amino acids. Here the CDR3 DNA reads TGCGCCAGCAGCCAGGACAAAGCAACTAATGAAAAACTGTTTTTT. This encodes CASSQDKATNEKLFF.

This chain joins TRBV5-4 and TRBJ2-4; 10 positions match TRBD2. Trimming removed 4 bases from V and 9 bases from J; junction bases left unmatched: 10. Germline assignment: CDR1 SGHNT and CDR2 YYREEE (reference sequence). The CDR3 runs to 15 residues. CDR3 nucleotide sequence: TGTGCCAGCAGCCTCACCCTAGCGGGAGCAGGCATTCAGTACTTC. It is translated as CASSLTLAGAGIQYF. Full variable domain (missing parts from reference TRBV5-4 and TRBJ2-4): ETGVTQSPTHLIKTRGQQVTLRCSSQSGHNTVSWYQQALGQGPQFIFQYYREEENGRGNFPPRFSGLQFPNYSSELNVNALELDDSALYLCASSLTLAGAGIQYFGAGTRLSVL.

The chain combines TRBV15 with TRBJ2-7, with 7 nucleotides matching TRBD1. In germline, CDR1 is LNHNV, CDR2 YYDKDF (reference sequence). The CDR3 extends over 13 amino acids. V lost 3 bases, J lost 2 bases, and 1 base stayed unmatched. The chain's CDR3 is CATSSGQAYEQYF. The CDR3 bases are TGTGCCACCAGCAGCGGACAGGCCTACGAGCAGTACTTC.

J is TRBJ2-7 and V is TRBV28; 8 bases line up with TRBD1. Trimming removed 5 bases from V and 3 bases from J; junction bases left unmatched: 12. CDR1 is MDHEN, CDR2 SYDVKM, per germline. This CDR3 region has 16 residues. The CDR3 region has the DNA TGTGCCAGCAGTACAGGGACAGGCGGTAGAGACTACGAGCAGTACTTC. Translated: CASSTGTGGRDYEQYF.

V usage is TRBV5-1 and J usage is TRBJ2-1; weak D call: TRBD1 (6 bases). CDR1 is SGHRS, CDR2 YFSETQ, per germline. Deletions cut 0 bases from V and 10 bases from J, with 14 bases between. This CDR3 has 14 residues. The chain's CDR3 is CASSLETGFGEQFF. CDR3 in DNA: TGCGCCAGCAGCTTGGAAACAGGGTTCGGAGAGCAGTTCTTC.

The V and J genes are TRBV5-8 and TRBJ1-2; 8 nucleotides align to TRBD1. Germline lookup yields CDR1 SGHTS and CDR2 YDEGEE. J was trimmed by 3 bases and V by 7 bases; bases with no gene match: 11. This CDR3 comprises 15 residues. The CDR3 loop reads CASRHRTQGDYGYTF. The CDR3 region has the DNA TGTGCCAGCCGCCATCGGACACAGGGGGACTATGGCTACACCTTC.

This clone was counted once. The chain uses TRBV7-2 and TRBJ1-1; perhaps TRBD1 as D (5 bases). Trimming removed 5 bases from V and 7 bases from J, with 17 bases in between. Germline assignment: CDR1 SGHTA and CDR2 FQGNSA. The length of the CDR3 is 14 residues. In nucleotides, the CDR3 is TGTGCCAGCAGCCCCACCCGGGGGACGGGTGAAGCTTTCTTT. Protein sequence: CASSPTRGTGEAFF.

The rearrangement links TRBV29-1 to TRBJ1-1; D is undetermined. Between the trimmed V and J ends, which lost 6 bases and 5 bases, there was a span of 13 bases. CDR1 is SQVTM and CDR2 is ANQGSEA in the germline V gene. This CDR3 comprises 12 residues. Here the CDR3 reads CSVRELGTEAFF. DNA for the CDR3: TGCAGCGTGAGGGAATTAGGGACTGAAGCTTTCTTT.

J is TRBJ1-2 and V is TRBV5-4; D is possibly TRBD1 (6 bases). Germline CDR1 reads SGHNT; CDR2 reads YYREEE (reference sequence). V lost 2 bases, J lost 3 bases, and 17 bases lay in between. The CDR3 runs to 16 residues. The CDR3 spells CASSLDRPLYYYGYTF. DNA of the CDR3: TGTGCCAGCAGCTTAGACAGGCCTCTATACTACTATGGCTACACCTTC.

This clone occurred many times. V usage is TRBV28 and J usage is TRBJ2-7; 8 bases fit TRBD2. Germline V gene lookup returns CDR1 MDHEN and CDR2 SYDVKM. The CDR3 loop spans 15 amino acids. V lost 9 bases to trimming and J lost 5 bases; unmatched junction nucleotides: 15. The CDR3 protein is CASASPGLGGDEQYF. The CDR3 DNA is TGTGCCAGTGCATCCCCCGGCCTCGGGGGGGACGAGCAGTACTTC.

The chain recombines TRBV3-1 (or the pseudogene TRBV3-2) with TRBJ2-7, with 9 positions matching TRBD2. The CDR3 has 15 residues. V shed 5 bases, J shed 7 bases, and the junction held 12 bases outside the gene matches. CDR1 and CDR2 from the germline V gene are LGHDT and YNNKEL (reference sequence). The CDR3 sequence: CASSRDWREGREQYF. In nucleotides, the CDR3 is TGTGCCAGCAGCAGAGACTGGCGGGAGGGCCGAGAGCAGTACTTC.

The gene calls are TRBV18 and TRBJ1-1, with TRBD1 matching 7 bases. Germline CDR1 reads KGHSH; CDR2 reads LQKENI. The trim removed 1 base at V and 0 bases at J, leaving 8 bases unmatched. The CDR3 runs 17 residues. Here the CDR3 reads CASSPLETGPMNTEAFF. CDR3 DNA: TGTGCCAGCTCACCACTGGAGACAGGGCCTATGAACACTGAAGCTTTCTTT.

The chain has TRBV5-6 and TRBJ1-1; no clear D. Germline V CDR1 and CDR2: SGHDT, YYEEEE. This CDR3 has 14 residues. V gave up 2 bases and J gave up 2 bases, with 10 bases separating them. The DNA of the CDR3 is TGTGCCAGCAGCTTTTACTCGAGAAACACTGAAGCTTTCTTT. It specifies CASSFYSRNTEAFF.

This chain uses TRBV27 with TRBJ1-1; TRBD1 matches 8 bases. With 7 bases clipped from V and 0 bases from J, the junction kept 7 bases outside the gene matches. Germline CDR1 and CDR2: MNHEY and SMNVEV (reference sequence). The CDR3 has 15 residues. The CDR3 is CASNRGTGMNTEAFF. In nucleotides, the CDR3 is TGTGCCAGCAACAGGGGGACAGGTATGAACACTGAAGCTTTCTTT.

The rearrangement joins TRBV5-6 to TRBJ1-5; tentatively, D is TRBD1 (5 bases). Germline lookup yields CDR1 SGHDT and CDR2 YYEEEE. CDR3 length: 16 amino acids. Between the trimmed V and J ends, which lost 1 base and 1 base, there was a span of 12 bases. The CDR3 DNA is TGTGCCAGCAGCTTGTGGGGCTTTGGGAGCAATCAGCCCCAGCATTTT. Translation gives CASSLWGFGSNQPQHF.

This clone has a handful of counts. The V gene is TRBV27, the J gene TRBJ2-5, with a weak D call TRBD1 (6 bases). V was trimmed by 1 base and J by 3 bases, leaving 9 bases between them. The CDR3 has 14 residues. Germline CDR1 MNHEY, CDR2 SMNVEV (reference sequence). This CDR3 is CASSLYWTEETQYF. The CDR3 nucleotides read TGTGCCAGCAGTTTATATTGGACAGAAGAGACCCAGTACTTC.

This chain joins TRBV28 and TRBJ2-7, with D perhaps TRBD1 (6 bases). Germline V gives CDR1 MDHEN, CDR2 SYDVKM. The V gene lost 6 bases and the J gene lost 3 bases, with 12 bases spanning the gap. The CDR3 runs to 13 residues. The CDR3 nucleotides read TGTGCCAGCAGACCGACAGGAAACTACGAGCAGTACTTC. Its translation: CASRPTGNYEQYF.

CDR3 in DNA: TGTGCCAGCAGCTACAAAATCGGACAGGGGGGAACTGAAGCTTTCTTT. Translation gives CASSYKIGQGGTEAFF. The chain recombines TRBV28 with TRBJ1-1; 10 bases align to TRBD1. CDR3 length: 16 residues. From germline, CDR1 is MDHEN and CDR2 SYDVKM. V dropped 6 bases and J dropped 5; count of bases not matched to a gene: 12.

This chain's CDR3 is CASSYLRGFNQPQHF. CDR3 nucleotide sequence: TGTGCCAGCAGTTACCTACGGGGATTCAATCAGCCCCAGCATTTT. The chain uses TRBV6-2 or TRBV6-3 and TRBJ1-5; D gene unclear. The germline V gene has CDR1 MNHEY and CDR2 SVGEGT. The CDR3 runs 15 residues. Trimming pared 2 bases from V and 3 bases from J, leaving 11 bases between.

The V and J genes are TRBV13 and TRBJ1-1, with a weak D call TRBD1 (5 bases). This CDR3 has 14 amino acids. From germline, CDR1 is PRHDT and CDR2 FYEKMQ (reference sequence). V was pared by 6 bases and J by 0 bases, with 11 bases between. The CDR3 spells CASRYRRVNTEAFF. The CDR3 DNA follows: TGTGCCAGCAGGTACCGCAGGGTGAACACTGAAGCTTTCTTT.